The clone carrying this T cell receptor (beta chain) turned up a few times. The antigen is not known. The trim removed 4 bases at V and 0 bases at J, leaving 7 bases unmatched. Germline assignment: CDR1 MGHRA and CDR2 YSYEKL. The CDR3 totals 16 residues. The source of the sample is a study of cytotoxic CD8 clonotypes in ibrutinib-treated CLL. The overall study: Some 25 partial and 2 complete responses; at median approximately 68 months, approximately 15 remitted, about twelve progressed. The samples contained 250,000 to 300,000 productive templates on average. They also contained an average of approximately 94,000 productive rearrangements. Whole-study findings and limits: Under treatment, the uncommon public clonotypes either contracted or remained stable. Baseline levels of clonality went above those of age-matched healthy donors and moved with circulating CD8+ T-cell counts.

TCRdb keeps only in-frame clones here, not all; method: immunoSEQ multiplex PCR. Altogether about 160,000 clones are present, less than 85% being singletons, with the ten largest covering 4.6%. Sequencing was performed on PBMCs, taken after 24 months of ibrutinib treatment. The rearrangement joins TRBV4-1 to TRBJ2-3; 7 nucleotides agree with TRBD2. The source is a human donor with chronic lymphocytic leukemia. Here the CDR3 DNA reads TGCGCCAGCAGCCCGCTAGCGGCAGCTAGCACAGATACGCAGTATTTT. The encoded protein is CASSPLAAASTDTQYF.